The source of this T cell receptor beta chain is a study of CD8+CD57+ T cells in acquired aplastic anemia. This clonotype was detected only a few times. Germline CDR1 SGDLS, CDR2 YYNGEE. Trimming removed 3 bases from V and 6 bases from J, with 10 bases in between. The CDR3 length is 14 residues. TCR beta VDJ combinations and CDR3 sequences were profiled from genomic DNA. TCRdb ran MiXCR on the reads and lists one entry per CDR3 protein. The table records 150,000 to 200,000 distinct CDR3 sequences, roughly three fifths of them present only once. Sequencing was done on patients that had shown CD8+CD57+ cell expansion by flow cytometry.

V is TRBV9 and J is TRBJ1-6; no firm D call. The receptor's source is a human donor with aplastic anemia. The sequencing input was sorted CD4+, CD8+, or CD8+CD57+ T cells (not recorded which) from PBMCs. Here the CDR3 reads CASSAMFGNSPLHF. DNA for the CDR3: TGTGCCAGCAGCGCCATGTTCGGTAATTCACCCCTCCACTTT.